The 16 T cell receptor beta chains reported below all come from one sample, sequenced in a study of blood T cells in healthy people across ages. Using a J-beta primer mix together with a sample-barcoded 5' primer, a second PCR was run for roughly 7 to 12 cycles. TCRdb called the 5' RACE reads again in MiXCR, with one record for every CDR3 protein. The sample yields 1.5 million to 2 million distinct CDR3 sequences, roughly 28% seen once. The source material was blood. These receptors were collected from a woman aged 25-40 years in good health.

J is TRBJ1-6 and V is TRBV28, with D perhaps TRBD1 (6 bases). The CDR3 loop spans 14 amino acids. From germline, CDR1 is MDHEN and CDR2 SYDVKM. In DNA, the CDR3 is TGTGCTTGTTTAGGACAGCCCTATAATTCACCCCTCCACTTT. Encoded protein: CACLGQPYNSPLHF.

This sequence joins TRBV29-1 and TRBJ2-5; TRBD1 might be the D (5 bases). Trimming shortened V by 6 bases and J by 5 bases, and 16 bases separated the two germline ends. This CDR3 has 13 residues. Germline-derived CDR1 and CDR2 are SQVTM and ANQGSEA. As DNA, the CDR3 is TGCAGCGTGGGGCAGGAGTTTACTGAGACCCAGTACTTC. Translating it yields CSVGQEFTETQYF.

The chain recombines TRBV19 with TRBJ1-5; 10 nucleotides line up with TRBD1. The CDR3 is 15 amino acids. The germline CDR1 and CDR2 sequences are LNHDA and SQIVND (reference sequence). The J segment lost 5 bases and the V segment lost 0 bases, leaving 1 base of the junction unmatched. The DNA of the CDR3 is TGTGCCAGTAGTATAGAGGGACAGGGGTATCAGCCCCAGCATTTT. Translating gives CASSIEGQGYQPQHF. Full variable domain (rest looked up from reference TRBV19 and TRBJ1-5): DGGITQSPKYLFRKEGQNVTLSCEQNLNHDAMYWYRQDPGQGLRLIYYSQIVNDFQKGDIAEGYSVSREKKESFPLTVTSAQKNPTAFYLCASSIEGQGYQPQHFGDGTRLSIL.

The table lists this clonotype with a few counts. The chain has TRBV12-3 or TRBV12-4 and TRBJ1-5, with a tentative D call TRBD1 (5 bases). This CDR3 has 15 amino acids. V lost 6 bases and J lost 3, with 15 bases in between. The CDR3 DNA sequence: TGTGCCAGCAGCCCGGAGGGGCTGAACAATCAGCCCCAGCATTTT. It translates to CASSPEGLNNQPQHF.

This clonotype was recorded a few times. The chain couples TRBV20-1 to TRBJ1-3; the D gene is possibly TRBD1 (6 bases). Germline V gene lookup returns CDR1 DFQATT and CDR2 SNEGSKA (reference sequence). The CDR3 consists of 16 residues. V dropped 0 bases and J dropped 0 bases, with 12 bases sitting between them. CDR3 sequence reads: CSAREGGANSGNTIYF. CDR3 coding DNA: TGCAGTGCTAGAGAGGGGGGGGCGAACTCTGGAAACACCATATATTTT.

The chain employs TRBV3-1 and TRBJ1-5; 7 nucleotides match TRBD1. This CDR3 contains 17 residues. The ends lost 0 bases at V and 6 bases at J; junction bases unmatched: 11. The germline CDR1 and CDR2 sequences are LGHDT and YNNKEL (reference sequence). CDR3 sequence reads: CASSQEYTGASSQPQHF. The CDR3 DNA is TGTGCCAGCAGCCAAGAATACACAGGGGCCTCGAGTCAGCCCCAGCATTTT. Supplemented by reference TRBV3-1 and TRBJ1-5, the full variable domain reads DTAVSQTPKYLVTQMGNDKSIKCEQNLGHDTMYWYKQDSKKFLKIMFSYNNKELIINETVPNRFSPKSPDKAHLNLHINSLELGDSAVYFCASSQEYTGASSQPQHFGDGTRLSIL.

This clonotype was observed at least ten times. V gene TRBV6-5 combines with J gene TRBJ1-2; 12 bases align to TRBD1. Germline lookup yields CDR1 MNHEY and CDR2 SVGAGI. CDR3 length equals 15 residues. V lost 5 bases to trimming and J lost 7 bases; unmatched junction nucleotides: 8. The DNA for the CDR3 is TGTGCCAGCAGTCCCCCGGGACAGGGGGCAGGTGGCTACACCTTC. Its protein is CASSPPGQGAGGYTF.

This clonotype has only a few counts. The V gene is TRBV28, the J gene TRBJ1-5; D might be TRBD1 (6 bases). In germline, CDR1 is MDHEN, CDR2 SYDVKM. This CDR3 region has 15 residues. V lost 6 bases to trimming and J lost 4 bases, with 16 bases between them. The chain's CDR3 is CASSPPGGPNQPQHF. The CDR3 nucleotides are TGTGCCAGCAGCCCACCGGGGGGGCCTAATCAGCCCCAGCATTTT.

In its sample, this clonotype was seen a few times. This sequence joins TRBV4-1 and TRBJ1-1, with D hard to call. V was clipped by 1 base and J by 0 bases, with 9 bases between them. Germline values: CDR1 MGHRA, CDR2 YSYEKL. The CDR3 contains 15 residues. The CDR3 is CASSQGETLNTEAFF. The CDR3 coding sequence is TGCGCCAGCAGCCAAGGGGAGACTTTGAACACTGAAGCTTTCTTT.

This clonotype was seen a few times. The CDR3 nucleotides read TGTGCCACCAGCAGGCTAGCGGGAATCACAGATACGCAGTATTTT. Protein product: CATSRLAGITDTQYF. The V call is TRBV15, the J call TRBJ2-3, with 9 bases matching TRBD2. Per the germline V gene, CDR1 is LNHNV and CDR2 is YYDKDF (reference sequence). V shed 3 bases and J 2 bases; nucleotides not matched to a gene: 3. This CDR3 contains 15 residues.

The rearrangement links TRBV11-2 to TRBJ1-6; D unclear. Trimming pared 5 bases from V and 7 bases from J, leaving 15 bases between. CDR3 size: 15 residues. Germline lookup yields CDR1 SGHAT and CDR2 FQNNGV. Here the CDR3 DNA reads TGTGCCAGCAGCGCCCAAGGGAGAATGAATTCACCCCTCCACTTT. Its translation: CASSAQGRMNSPLHF.

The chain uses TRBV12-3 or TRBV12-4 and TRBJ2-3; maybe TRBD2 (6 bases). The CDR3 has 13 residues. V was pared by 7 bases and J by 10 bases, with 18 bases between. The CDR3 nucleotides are TGTGCCAGCACCCCCAAGGCTCCGGGGGCGCAGTATTTT. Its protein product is CASTPKAPGAQYF.

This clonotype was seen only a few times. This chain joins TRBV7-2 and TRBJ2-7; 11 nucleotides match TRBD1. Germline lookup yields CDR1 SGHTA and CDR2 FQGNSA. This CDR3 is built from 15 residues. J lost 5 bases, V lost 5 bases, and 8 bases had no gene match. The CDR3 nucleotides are TGTGCCAGCAGCATGGACAGGGGGCGCTTTCACGAGCAGTACTTC. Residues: CASSMDRGRFHEQYF.

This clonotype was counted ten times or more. As DNA, the CDR3 is TGTGCCAGCAGCCAAACGAACACCGGGGAGCTGTTTTTT. This encodes CASSQTNTGELFF. This chain links TRBV7-9 with TRBJ2-2; D unresolved. The V gene lost 5 bases and the J gene lost 0 bases, with 4 bases spanning the gap. Germline assignment: CDR1 SEHNR and CDR2 FQNEAQ (reference sequence). This CDR3 has 13 amino acids. Complete variable domain (other parts from reference TRBV7-9 and TRBJ2-2): DTGVSQNPRHKITKRGQNVTFRCDPISEHNRLYWYRQTLGQGPEFLTYFQNEAQLEKSRLLSDRFSAERPKGSFSTLEIQRTEQGDSAMYLCASSQTNTGELFFGEGSRLTVL.

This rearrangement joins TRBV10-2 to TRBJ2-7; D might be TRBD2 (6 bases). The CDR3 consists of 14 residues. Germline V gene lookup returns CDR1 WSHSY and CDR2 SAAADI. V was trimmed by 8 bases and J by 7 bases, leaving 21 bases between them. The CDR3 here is CASGESGRRYEQYF. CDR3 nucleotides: TGCGCCAGCGGAGAATCGGGGAGGAGGTATGAGCAGTACTTC.

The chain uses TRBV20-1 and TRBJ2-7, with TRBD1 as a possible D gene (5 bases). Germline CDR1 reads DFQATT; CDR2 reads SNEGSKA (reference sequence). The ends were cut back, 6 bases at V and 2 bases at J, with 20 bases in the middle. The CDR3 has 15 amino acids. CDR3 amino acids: CSANIDSLVPYEQYF. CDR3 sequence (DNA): TGCAGTGCAAACATTGACAGCCTCGTTCCCTACGAGCAGTACTTC.